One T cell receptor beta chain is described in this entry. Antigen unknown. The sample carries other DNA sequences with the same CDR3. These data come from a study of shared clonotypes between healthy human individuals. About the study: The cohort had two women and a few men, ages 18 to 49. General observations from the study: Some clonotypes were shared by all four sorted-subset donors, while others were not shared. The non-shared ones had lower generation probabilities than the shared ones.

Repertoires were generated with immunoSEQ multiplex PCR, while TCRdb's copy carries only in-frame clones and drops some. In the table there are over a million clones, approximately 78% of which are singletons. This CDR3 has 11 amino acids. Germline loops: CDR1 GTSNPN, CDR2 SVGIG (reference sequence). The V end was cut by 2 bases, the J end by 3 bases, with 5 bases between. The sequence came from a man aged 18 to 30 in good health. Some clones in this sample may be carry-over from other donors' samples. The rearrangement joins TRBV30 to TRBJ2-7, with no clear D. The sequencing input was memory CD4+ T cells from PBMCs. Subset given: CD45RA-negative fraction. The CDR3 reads CAWSTNYEQYF. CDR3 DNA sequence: TGTGCCTGGAGTACGAACTACGAGCAGTACTTC.